This record concerns one T cell receptor beta chain sequence. This entry comes from a study of T cells after somatic rescue of genetic block. The junction had 12 bases not matched to a gene; V was cut back by 6 bases and J by 7 bases. The CDR3 runs to 14 residues. Germline CDR1 reads MNHEY; CDR2 reads SVGAGI. The method was immunoSEQ multiplex PCR; TCRdb's version includes in-frame clones alone and lacks a portion of them. The profile shows 9,500 to 15,000 clones, under 85% of them singletons. The chain links TRBV6-5 to TRBJ2-7, with 7 bases fitting TRBD2. Material: peripheral blood mononuclear cells (PBMCs). This clonotype was sampled from a boy younger than 18. In nucleotides, the CDR3 is TGTGCCAGCAGCGCTCACTCCGGGACTAAAGAGCAGTACTTC. Its protein is CASSAHSGTKEQYF.